Included here is one TCR beta chain sequence, with context. This specimen comes from a study of blood T cell repertoires in COVID-19. At the level of the study: There were acute and convalescent COVID-19 samples, and they came from the United States, Italy and Spain. The cDNA or gDNA used as material had been derived from T cells, B-cell-depleted T cells, or PBMCs.

The CDR3 contains 14 residues. Looked up from germline, CDR1 is MDHEN and CDR2 is SYDVKM. Trimming took 8 bases from V and 0 from J, leaving 10 bases between them. Per the original methods: It was from reference gene primer amplification that nucleated cell counts were estimated. Sequencing used immunoSEQ multiplex PCR; TCRdb keeps in-frame clones, though not all of them. That table furnishes V, J and clone size, whereas the DNA furnished D and trimming. The sample consists of 25,000 to 35,000 clones, roughly 90% of them appearing once. The sequence came from a human donor with active COVID-19. The donor label of this sample is uncertain. The J gene is TRBJ1-4, the V gene TRBV28, with D possibly being TRBD1 (5 bases). Specimen: peripheral blood. Written as DNA, the CDR3 is TGTGCCAGCTGGGGGGGGACAACTAATGAAAAACTGTTTTTT. Translation gives CASWGGTTNEKLFF.